Listed below are T cell receptor beta chains from one sample, sequenced in a study of T cell responses to AZD1222 COVID-19 vaccine. Clones were sequenced by immunoSEQ multiplex PCR, and TCRdb holds only the in-frame ones, with some missing. Of tens of thousands of clones listed, over 80% were seen once; the top ten hold 4.5% to 6%. Sample: peripheral blood, taken on day 0 of AZD1222 vaccination. These TCRs come from an adult in good health. The CDR3 runs from the conserved cysteine through the conserved F or W. A D gene is named only where the DNA matches it firmly. A clone size is listed for some rows: how often the clone was seen (once, few, many), or a class if it is expanded.

TRBV30	TRBJ1-4	NA	NA	CAWSPFGGTNEKLFF	TGTGCCTGGAGCCCCTTTGGGGGGACTAATGAAAAACTGTTTTTT
TRBV19	TRBJ1-2	NA	NA	CASSIGAGPNYGYTF	TGTGCCAGTAGTATCGGGGCAGGACCTAACTATGGCTACACCTTC
TRBV5-3	TRBJ2-1	TRBD2	NA	CARSPASPGVVCLAGGSEQFF	TGTGCCAGAAGTCCAGCCAGCCCGGGGGTTGTCTGTTTGGCGGGGGGATCTGAGCAGTTCTTC
TRBV7-3	TRBJ1-1	TRBD1	NA	CASSLGTGTREAFF	TGTGCCAGCAGCTTGGGGACAGGGACCCGCGAAGCTTTCTTT
TRBV7-3	TRBJ1-1	NA	NA	CASTQTANTEAFF	TGTGCCAGCACCCAGACAGCCAACACTGAAGCTTTCTTT
TRBV29-1	TRBJ2-5	TRBD1	NA	CSVVNRGRLETQYF	TGCAGCGTAGTTAACAGGGGGCGGTTGGAGACCCAGTACTTC
TRBV20-1	TRBJ2-1	TRBD1	NA	CSAPRQGKQFF	TGCAGTGCTCCCCGACAGGGGAAGCAGTTCTTC
TRBV2	TRBJ2-7	NA	few	CASRDIDLAYEQYF	TGTGCCAGCAGGGACATCGACTTGGCCTACGAGCAGTACTTC
TRBV27	TRBJ2-1	NA	NA	CASSTRRYPNYNEQFF	TGTGCCAGCAGTACCCGCCGTTACCCCAACTACAATGAGCAGTTCTTC
TRBV5-1	TRBJ1-1	NA	NA	CASSKGTHEAFF	TGCGCCAGCAGCAAAGGGACACATGAAGCTTTCTTT
TRBV18	TRBJ2-7	NA	once	CASSPGQGTTSRSYEQYF	TGTGCCAGCTCACCAGGTCAGGGTACCACTTCACGATCCTACGAGCAGTACTTC
TRBV29-1	TRBJ1-1	NA	NA	CSASVRGMNTEAFF	TGCAGCGCCTCGGTGAGAGGGATGAACACTGAAGCTTTCTTT
TRBV30	TRBJ1-2	TRBD1	NA	CAWSSGQHAGYTF	TGTGCCTGGAGTTCGGGACAGCACGCGGGCTACACCTTC
TRBV9	TRBJ2-2	NA	NA	CASSVVTGSSGTGELFF	TGTGCCAGCAGCGTAGTCACCGGGTCCTCGGGGACCGGGGAGCTGTTTTTT
TRBV6-1	TRBJ2-1	NA	NA	CASSEVQGSTEQFF	TGTGCCAGCAGTGAAGTACAGGGTAGTACTGAGCAGTTCTTC
TRBV7-3	TRBJ2-2	NA	NA	CASSSQATANTGELFF	TGTGCCAGCAGCTCCCAGGCTACAGCCAACACCGGGGAGCTGTTTTTT
TRBV19	TRBJ1-6	NA	NA	CASSLHNSPLHF	TGTGCCAGTAGTCTCCATAATTCACCCCTCCACTTT
TRBV7-2	TRBJ1-6	NA	NA	CASSLVLRANSPLHF	TGTGCCAGCAGCTTAGTTCTCAGGGCCAATTCACCCCTCCACTTT
TRBV15	TRBJ1-6	NA	NA	CATSRDSTGGSSYNSPLHF	TGTGCCACCAGCAGAGATAGTACGGGCGGGAGCTCCTATAATTCACCCCTCCACTTT
TRBV30	TRBJ1-6	NA	NA	CAWSVPHSPLHF	TGTGCCTGGAGTGTACCCCACTCACCCCTCCACTTT
TRBV12-3/TRBV12-4	TRBJ2-2	NA	NA	CASSPGPGELFF	TGTGCCAGCAGCCCGGGACCCGGGGAGCTGTTTTTT
TRBV25-1	TRBJ1-1	NA	NA	CASSGNTEAFF	TGTGCCAGCAGTGGAAACACTGAAGCTTTCTTT
TRBV6-4	TRBJ1-2	TRBD1	medium-sized	CASSATSGTGDGYTF	TGTGCCAGCAGTGCCACGTCCGGGACAGGGGATGGCTACACCTTC
TRBV5-6	TRBJ1-1	TRBD1	NA	CASTRIGGYRGGTEAFF	TGTGCCAGCACCCGAATCGGAGGGTACAGGGGAGGGACTGAAGCTTTCTTT
TRBV6-5	TRBJ1-2	NA	NA	CASSSGEGFSNYGYTF	TGTGCCAGCAGTTCCGGCGAAGGGTTCTCTAACTATGGCTACACCTTC
TRBV11-2	TRBJ2-3	NA	NA	CASSLLDTQYF	TGTGCCAGCAGCTTATTAGATACGCAGTATTTT
TRBV19	TRBJ1-5	TRBD1	NA	CASSRDRSNQPQHF	TGTGCCAGTAGTCGGGACAGAAGCAATCAGCCCCAGCATTTT
TRBV13	TRBJ2-5	TRBD1	NA	CASSLSGTGGERETQYF	TGTGCCAGCAGCCTGTCCGGGACAGGGGGCGAGCGGGAGACCCAGTACTTC
TRBV7-9	TRBJ1-6	TRBD1	NA	CASSPRGLSPLHF	TGTGCCAGCAGCCCCAGGGGGCTTTCACCCCTCCACTTT
TRBV19	TRBJ2-1	TRBD2	NA	CASSRALAGGPLIKEQFF	TGTGCCAGTAGCCGCGCGCTAGCGGGGGGTCCCTTAATTAAGGAGCAGTTCTTC
TRBV11-1	TRBJ1-1	NA	NA	CASSLWGVMNTEAFF	TGTGCCAGCAGCTTATGGGGGGTCATGAACACTGAAGCTTTCTTT
TRBV11-2	TRBJ1-6	NA	NA	CASSFFSLFRDNYNSPLHF	TGTGCCAGCAGCTTTTTTAGCCTGTTCCGGGACAACTATAATTCACCCCTCCACTTT
TRBV11-2	TRBJ2-5	TRBD2	NA	CASSPGLGGWQETQYF	TGTGCCAGCAGCCCGGGCCTGGGAGGGTGGCAAGAGACCCAGTACTTC
TRBV19	TRBJ1-2	NA	NA	CASTPTLSYGYTF	TGTGCCAGTACCCCGACACTTTCCTATGGCTACACCTTC
TRBV28	TRBJ2-7	NA	NA	CASSLLNMGEQYF	TGTGCCAGCAGTTTACTAAACATGGGCGAGCAGTACTTC
TRBV11-2	TRBJ1-5	NA	NA	CASSLDAGSQPQHF	TGTGCCAGCAGCTTAGATGCAGGGAGCCAGCCCCAGCATTTT
TRBV18	TRBJ1-2	NA	NA	CASSPPLNYGYTF	TGTGCCAGCTCACCGCCTCTTAACTATGGCTACACCTTC
TRBV3-1/TRBV3-2	TRBJ1-2	NA	NA	CASSQAAGYTF	TGTGCCAGCAGCCAAGCGGCTGGCTACACCTTC
TRBV5-1	TRBJ1-1	NA	NA	CASSLGTNTEAFF	TGCGCCAGCAGCTTGGGGACAAACACTGAAGCTTTCTTT
TRBV7-8	TRBJ1-5	NA	NA	CASSLMSRGVSGPQHF	TGTGCCAGCAGCTTAATGTCCAGGGGTGTTTCTGGGCCCCAGCATTTT
TRBV7-8	TRBJ2-1	TRBD2	NA	CASSLLSGGPNEQFF	TGTGCCAGCAGCTTATTAAGCGGGGGACCCAATGAGCAGTTCTTC
TRBV28	TRBJ1-2	NA	NA	CASTSLGPNYGYTF	TGTGCCAGCACCTCCCTGGGACCTAACTATGGCTACACCTTC
TRBV27	TRBJ1-3	NA	NA	CASSPNPTPLSSGNTIYF	TGTGCCAGCAGTCCAAACCCCACGCCGCTGAGCTCTGGAAACACCATATATTTT
TRBV7-7	TRBJ2-1	NA	NA	CASSPTRTTEQFF	TGTGCCAGCAGCCCGACCAGGACTACCGAGCAGTTCTTC
TRBV28	TRBJ1-4	TRBD1	NA	CASSAPGTGVRKLFF	TGTGCCAGCAGTGCGCCCGGGACAGGGGTGAGAAAACTGTTTTTT
TRBV4-2	TRBJ1-3	NA	NA	CASSPGDSGNTIYF	TGTGCCAGCAGCCCAGGAGACTCTGGAAACACCATATATTTT
TRBV6-2/TRBV6-3	TRBJ2-7	NA	NA	CASSYSVYEQYF	TGTGCCAGCAGTTACTCAGTATACGAGCAGTACTTC
TRBV19	TRBJ1-2	NA	NA	CASSTPHHGANYGYTF	TGTGCCAGTAGTACCCCCCATCACGGGGCTAACTATGGCTACACCTTC
TRBV1	TRBJ2-1	NA	NA	CTSSILTTSGGYGEQFF	TGCACCAGCAGCATTTTAACGACTAGCGGGGGTTATGGCGAGCAGTTCTTC
TRBV6-2/TRBV6-3	TRBJ1-4	NA	few	CASSDKGSTNEKLFF	TGTGCCAGCAGTGACAAGGGGTCAACTAATGAAAAACTGTTTTTT
TRBV15	TRBJ2-7	TRBD2	NA	CATTRGGLTYEQYF	TGTGCCACCACTCGGGGGGGTTTAACCTACGAGCAGTACTTC
TRBV7-2	TRBJ2-2	TRBD2	NA	CASSLEVGGAGELFF	TGTGCCAGCAGCTTAGAAGTCGGGGGGGCCGGGGAGCTGTTTTTT
TRBV12-5	TRBJ1-1	NA	once	CASGPQVGKEAFF	TGTGCTAGTGGGCCGCAGGTAGGAAAGGAAGCTTTCTTT
TRBV5-1	TRBJ1-2	NA	once	CASSRAGPNYGYTF	TGCGCCAGCAGCCGGGCGGGACCTAACTATGGCTACACCTTC
TRBV5-6	TRBJ2-3	TRBD2	NA	CASSFGLAGPQADTQYF	TGTGCCAGCAGCTTTGGACTAGCGGGGCCCCAGGCAGATACGCAGTATTTT
TRBV28	TRBJ2-7	TRBD2	once	CASRLLGLAGGTYEQYF	TGTGCCAGCAGACTACTGGGACTAGCGGGGGGAACCTACGAGCAGTACTTC
TRBV10-3	TRBJ2-2	TRBD1	NA	CAISPGQGSTGELFF	TGTGCCATCAGTCCGGGACAGGGGAGCACCGGGGAGCTGTTTTTT
TRBV6-6	TRBJ1-2	NA	NA	CASRPGWGAYGYTF	TGTGCCAGCAGACCCGGTTGGGGGGCCTATGGCTACACCTTC
TRBV4-2	TRBJ2-2	TRBD1	NA	CASSQGASRTGYTGELFF	TGTGCCAGCAGCCAAGGTGCGAGCAGGACAGGGTACACCGGGGAGCTGTTTTTT
TRBV7-9	TRBJ2-1	TRBD1	once	CASSSRDREYNEQFF	TGTGCCAGCAGCTCCCGGGACAGGGAGTACAATGAGCAGTTCTTC